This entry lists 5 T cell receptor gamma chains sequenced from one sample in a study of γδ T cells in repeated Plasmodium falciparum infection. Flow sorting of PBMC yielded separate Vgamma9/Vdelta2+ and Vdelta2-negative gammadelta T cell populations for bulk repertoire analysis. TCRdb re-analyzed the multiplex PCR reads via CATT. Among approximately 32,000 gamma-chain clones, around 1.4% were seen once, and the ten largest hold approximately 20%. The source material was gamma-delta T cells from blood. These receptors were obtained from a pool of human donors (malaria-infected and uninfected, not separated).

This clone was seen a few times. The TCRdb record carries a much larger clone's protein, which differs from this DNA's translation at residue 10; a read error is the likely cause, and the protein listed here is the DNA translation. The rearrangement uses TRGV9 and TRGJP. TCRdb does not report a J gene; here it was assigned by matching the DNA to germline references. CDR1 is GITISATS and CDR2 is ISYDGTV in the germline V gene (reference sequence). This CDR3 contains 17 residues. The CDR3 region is CALWETDQESGKKIKVF. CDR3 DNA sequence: TGTGCCTTGTGGGAGACCGACCAAGAGTCGGGCAAAAAAATCAAGGTATTT.

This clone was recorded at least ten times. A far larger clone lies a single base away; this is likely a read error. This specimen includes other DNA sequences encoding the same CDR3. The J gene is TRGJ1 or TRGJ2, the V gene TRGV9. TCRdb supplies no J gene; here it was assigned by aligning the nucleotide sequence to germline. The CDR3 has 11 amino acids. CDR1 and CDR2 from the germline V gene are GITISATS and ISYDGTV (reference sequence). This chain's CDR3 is CALWEVDEKLF. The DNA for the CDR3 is TGTGCCCTGTGGGAGGTGGACGAGAAACTCTTT.

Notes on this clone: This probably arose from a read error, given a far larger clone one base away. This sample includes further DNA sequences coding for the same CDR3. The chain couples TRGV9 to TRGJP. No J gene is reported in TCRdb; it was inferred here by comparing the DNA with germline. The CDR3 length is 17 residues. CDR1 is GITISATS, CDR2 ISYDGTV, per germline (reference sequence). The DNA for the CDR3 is TGTGCCTTGTGGGAGCCTATACAAGAGTTGGGCAAAAAGATCAAGGTATTT. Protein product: CALWEPIQELGKKIKVF.

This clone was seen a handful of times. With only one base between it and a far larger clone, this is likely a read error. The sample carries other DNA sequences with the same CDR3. The CDR3 sequence: CATWDGPQHREKLF. DNA of the CDR3: TGTGCCACCTGGGACGGGCCTCAACATCGAGAGAAACTCTTT. The V and J genes are TRGV2 and TRGJ1 or TRGJ2. The J gene, not given by TCRdb, was assigned here from a germline match of the nucleotide sequence. The germline gives CDR1 EGSNGY, CDR2 YDSYNSKV. CDR3 size: 14 residues. V was clipped by 0 bases and J by 11 bases; unmatched bases: 13.

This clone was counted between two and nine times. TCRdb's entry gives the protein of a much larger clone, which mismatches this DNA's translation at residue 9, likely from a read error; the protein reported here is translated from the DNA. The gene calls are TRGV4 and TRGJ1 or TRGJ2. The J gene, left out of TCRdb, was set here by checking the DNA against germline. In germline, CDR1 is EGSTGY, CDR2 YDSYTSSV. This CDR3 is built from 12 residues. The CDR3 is CATWDGNYRKLF. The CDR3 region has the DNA TGTGCCACCTGGGATGGGAACTATAGGAAACTCTTT.